These T cell receptor beta chains were read from a single sample in a study of blood T cell repertoires in COVID-19. The assay was immunoSEQ multiplex PCR, and TCRdb's table has in-frame clones only and misses some. The sample records about 98,000 clones, about four fifths being singletons. The source material was peripheral blood. Every receptor here comes from a human donor in a cohort sampled during active COVID-19. Both conserved end residues are part of each CDR3. Each record gives: clone size, D gene, V gene, J gene, CDR3 DNA, CDR3 protein. D genes are given only for firm matches. Expanded clones are given a class, and other clones once, few, many or no size at all.

size: -; D: -; V: TRBV7-3; J: TRBJ2-1; DNA: TGTGCCAGCAGCCCCGGGAATGAGCAGTTCTTC; CDR3: CASSPGNEQFF
size: -; D: TRBD2; V: TRBV2; J: TRBJ2-3; DNA: TGTGCCAGCAGTGAGGGGACTAGTCGAGATACGCAGTATTTT; CDR3: CASSEGTSRDTQYF
size: -; D: -; V: TRBV6-2/TRBV6-3; J: TRBJ1-1; DNA: TGTGCCAGCAGTTACTTGGGGGCAGCGGGGGACACTGAAGCTTTCTTT; CDR3: CASSYLGAAGDTEAFF
size: -; D: TRBD2; V: TRBV4-1; J: TRBJ2-1; DNA: TGCGCCAGCAGCCCCATGGGTAGCGGGGTTAGCTCCTACAATGAGCAGTTCTTC; CDR3: CASSPMGSGVSSYNEQFF
size: -; D: TRBD2; V: TRBV4-2; J: TRBJ2-3; DNA: TGTGCCAGCAGCCAAGATTCAAGACTAGCGGGGGGAACTGGAGATACGCAGTATTTT; CDR3: CASSQDSRLAGGTGDTQYF
size: -; D: TRBD1; V: TRBV5-1; J: TRBJ1-1; DNA: TGCGCCAGCAGCTTGGCAGACAGGGGTGGAGCTTTCTTT; CDR3: CASSLADRGGAFF
size: few; D: -; V: TRBV4-1; J: TRBJ2-1; DNA: TGCGCCAGCAGCCAAGGTCCACTAGCAAGGAGTGAGCAGTTCTTC; CDR3: CASSQGPLARSEQFF
size: -; D: TRBD2; V: TRBV7-8; J: TRBJ2-2; DNA: TGTGCCAGCAGCTTAAATCGAGCGGGGGTCACGAACACCGGGGAGCTGTTTTTT; CDR3: CASSLNRAGVTNTGELFF
size: -; D: TRBD2; V: TRBV5-1; J: TRBJ2-5; DNA: TGCGCCAGCAGCTTGATGACTAGCGAAGAGACCCAGTACTTC; CDR3: CASSLMTSEETQYF
size: once; D: TRBD1; V: TRBV7-2; J: TRBJ2-7; DNA: TGTGCCAGCAGCGTAGAGGGACAGAAGTACTACGAGCAGTACTTC; CDR3: CASSVEGQKYYEQYF
size: -; D: TRBD1; V: TRBV11-3; J: TRBJ2-2; DNA: TGTGCCAGCAGATCGACAGGGCCCGGGGAGCTGTTTTTT; CDR3: CASRSTGPGELFF
size: -; D: -; V: TRBV6-1; J: TRBJ1-1; DNA: TGTGCCAGCAGTGAAAGCGGCGGGGGGCTATGGTGGACTGAAGCTTTCTTT; CDR3: CASSESGGGLWWTEAFF
size: -; D: -; V: TRBV7-2; J: TRBJ1-2; DNA: TGTGCCAGCAGCTCCGGCGGCAGCGGGGCGCACTATGGCTACACCTTC; CDR3: CASSSGGSGAHYGYTF
size: -; D: -; V: TRBV11-3; J: TRBJ2-7; DNA: TGTGCCAGCAGCCCCCTGGGGGGTAGTCTGAGGTACGAGCAGTACTTC; CDR3: CASSPLGGSLRYEQYF
size: -; D: TRBD2; V: TRBV19; J: TRBJ2-2; DNA: TGTGCCAGTAGTCCAAACCCGGGACTAGCGCGCTTGAGTACCGGGGAGCTGTTTTTT; CDR3: CASSPNPGLARLSTGELFF
size: -; D: -; V: TRBV2; J: TRBJ1-2; DNA: TGTGCCAGCAGTGAGGCCCTACGACTCCGTAACTATGGCTACACCTTC; CDR3: CASSEALRLRNYGYTF
size: -; D: -; V: TRBV12-3/TRBV12-4; J: TRBJ2-7; DNA: TGTGCCAGCAGTTTACAGGGGACTAAGCAGTACTTC; CDR3: CASSLQGTKQYF
size: -; D: -; V: TRBV10-2; J: TRBJ2-2; DNA: TGCGCCAGCCAGGGGATCCCCGGGGAGCTGTTTTTT; CDR3: CASQGIPGELFF
size: -; D: TRBD1; V: TRBV9; J: TRBJ2-3; DNA: TGTGCCAGCAGCGTTGGTAGCAGGGGGGATACGCAGTATTTT; CDR3: CASSVGSRGDTQYF
size: -; D: TRBD1; V: TRBV4-2; J: TRBJ1-2; DNA: TGTGCCAGCAGCCAAGAAGGGACAGGGATTCGAGCCTATGGCTACACCTTC; CDR3: CASSQEGTGIRAYGYTF
size: few; D: TRBD1; V: TRBV12-3/TRBV12-4; J: TRBJ1-3; DNA: TGTGCCACCAAACAGGGGGCCAGAAACACCATATATTTT; CDR3: CATKQGARNTIYF
size: few; D: TRBD1; V: TRBV28; J: TRBJ1-5; DNA: TGTGCCAGCACCCCTGACAGGGGAAGGGCCAATCAGCCCCAGCATTTT; CDR3: CASTPDRGRANQPQHF
size: -; D: -; V: TRBV2; J: TRBJ2-7; DNA: TGTGCCAGCAGGGCCGGGTCAACTACTTACGAGCAGTACTTC; CDR3: CASRAGSTTYEQYF
size: -; D: -; V: TRBV5-4; J: TRBJ1-2; DNA: TGTGCCAGCAGCTCCCCCCCGTCCCGGGGGGATGGCTACACCTTC; CDR3: CASSSPPSRGDGYTF
size: -; D: TRBD1; V: TRBV10-3; J: TRBJ1-5; DNA: TGTGCCATCAGTGACTCGGACAGGGGGTATCAGCCCCAGCATTTT; CDR3: CAISDSDRGYQPQHF
size: -; D: TRBD2; V: TRBV9; J: TRBJ2-1; DNA: TGTGCCAGCAGCTCAGGGAGCGGGGGGGGTTACAATGAGCAGTTCTTC; CDR3: CASSSGSGGGYNEQFF
size: -; D: -; V: TRBV25-1; J: TRBJ1-2; DNA: TGTGCCAGCAGTGAAGCGGGCGGGGAGAGCTACACCTTC; CDR3: CASSEAGGESYTF
size: -; D: -; V: TRBV30; J: TRBJ1-6; DNA: TGTGCCTGGAGTCCAGCGAATTCACCCCTCCACTTT; CDR3: CAWSPANSPLHF
size: -; D: -; V: TRBV5-8; J: TRBJ2-7; DNA: TGTGCCAGCAGCTACCGGGACTCCCGGGCCGAGCAGTACTTC; CDR3: CASSYRDSRAEQYF
size: once; D: TRBD2; V: TRBV9; J: TRBJ2-3; DNA: TGTGCCAGCAGCGTAGTACTAGCGGGGGGATCAGATACGCAGTATTTT; CDR3: CASSVVLAGGSDTQYF
size: -; D: -; V: TRBV6-5; J: TRBJ1-3; DNA: TGTGCCAGCAGTTACAGGGGTCGATCGGGAAACACCATATATTTT; CDR3: CASSYRGRSGNTIYF
size: -; D: -; V: TRBV2; J: TRBJ2-1; DNA: TGTGCCAGCTGTTTCGCGGTGAGCTCCTACAATGAGCAGTTCTTC; CDR3: CASCFAVSSYNEQFF
size: -; D: TRBD1; V: TRBV5-5; J: TRBJ1-1; DNA: TGTGCCAGCAGTTTTACTACAGGGGACACTGAAGCTTTCTTT; CDR3: CASSFTTGDTEAFF
size: -; D: TRBD1; V: TRBV5-1; J: TRBJ2-3; DNA: TGCGCCAGCAGCTTGGGCCCGACAGGGGGCGCAGATACGCAGTATTTT; CDR3: CASSLGPTGGADTQYF
size: -; D: -; V: TRBV11-3; J: TRBJ1-3; DNA: TGTGCCAGCAGCTCACCCGGCGGGGCAAAGGCCTCTGGAAACACCATATATTTT; CDR3: CASSSPGGAKASGNTIYF
size: -; D: TRBD2; V: TRBV5-1; J: TRBJ2-1; DNA: TGCGCCAGCAGCCCCCTAGCGGGGGGCCTCCTCAGGGAGCAGTTCTTC; CDR3: CASSPLAGGLLREQFF
size: -; D: TRBD1; V: TRBV7-8; J: TRBJ1-4; DNA: TGTGCCAGCAGCCCCGGGACAGGGGGCGCATGGAATGAAAAACTGTTTTTT; CDR3: CASSPGTGGAWNEKLFF
size: -; D: TRBD2; V: TRBV11-3; J: TRBJ2-3; DNA: TGTGCCAGCAGTCGTACGGGGGGGATCACAGATACGCAGTATTTT; CDR3: CASSRTGGITDTQYF
size: -; D: -; V: TRBV5-1; J: TRBJ1-1; DNA: TGCGCCAGCAGCTTGGACGGGGGGAACACTGAAGCTTTCTTT; CDR3: CASSLDGGNTEAFF
size: -; D: -; V: TRBV19; J: TRBJ1-4; DNA: TGTGCCAGTAGTCCTATAGACAGAACTAATGAAAAACTGTTTTTT; CDR3: CASSPIDRTNEKLFF
size: once; D: -; V: TRBV4-1; J: TRBJ2-2; DNA: TGCGCCAGCAGAAAACTTTTGCTCGAACCTACCGGGGAGCTGTTTTTT; CDR3: CASRKLLLEPTGELFF
size: -; D: -; V: TRBV20-1; J: TRBJ1-5; DNA: TGCAGTGCTAGTTGGGGAGGTCAGCCCCAGCATTTT; CDR3: CSASWGGQPQHF
size: -; D: -; V: TRBV24-1; J: TRBJ2-2; DNA: TGTGCCACCAGTGAGGACAAGAACACCGGGGAGCTGTTTTTT; CDR3: CATSEDKNTGELFF
size: -; D: TRBD1; V: TRBV24-1; J: TRBJ2-7; DNA: TGTGCCACCAGTGATCCCGGACAGGATCCCTACGAGCAGTACTTC; CDR3: CATSDPGQDPYEQYF
size: once; D: -; V: TRBV6-4; J: TRBJ2-7; DNA: TGTGCCAGCAGTGACTCTCAGGTTTCCTACGAGCAGTACTTC; CDR3: CASSDSQVSYEQYF
size: -; D: -; V: TRBV5-1; J: TRBJ1-1; DNA: TGCGCCAGCAGCTTGGGCCCGGCAGGGGCCAGTACTGAAGCTTTCTTT; CDR3: CASSLGPAGASTEAFF
size: -; D: -; V: TRBV19; J: TRBJ1-2; DNA: TGTGCCAGAGGAGTTCGGGTCTTC; CDR3: CARGVRVF
size: -; D: TRBD1; V: TRBV7-3; J: TRBJ2-1; DNA: TGTGCCAGCAGCTTGGGGACAGGGGGGCTCAATGAGCAGTTCTTC; CDR3: CASSLGTGGLNEQFF
size: -; D: -; V: TRBV2; J: TRBJ2-5; DNA: TGTGCCAGCAGGGAGGGACCTGCTGAGACCCAGTACTTC; CDR3: CASREGPAETQYF
size: once; D: TRBD1; V: TRBV10-3; J: TRBJ1-1; DNA: TGTGCCATAACTACCGGGACAGAGTTTGAAGCTTTCTTT; CDR3: CAITTGTEFEAFF
size: -; D: -; V: TRBV7-2; J: TRBJ2-7; DNA: TGTGCCAGCAGCCCCACCGGGGGAACCGCCTCCTACGAGCAGTACTTC; CDR3: CASSPTGGTASYEQYF
size: once; D: TRBD1; V: TRBV19; J: TRBJ1-5; DNA: TGTGCCAGTACCCTAGGACAGGAGAATCAGCCCCAGCATTTT; CDR3: CASTLGQENQPQHF
size: -; D: -; V: TRBV5-1; J: TRBJ1-6; DNA: TGCGCCAGCAGCTTGACAGGGAATAATTCACCCCTCCACTTT; CDR3: CASSLTGNNSPLHF
size: -; D: TRBD2; V: TRBV6-2/TRBV6-3; J: TRBJ2-3; DNA: TGTGCCAGCAGTTACTGGGAGGGGGATACGCAGTATTTT; CDR3: CASSYWEGDTQYF
size: -; D: -; V: TRBV5-1; J: TRBJ2-1; DNA: TGCGCCAGCAGCTTTGGTGGGGGTCCAGGGGATGAGCAGTTCTTC; CDR3: CASSFGGGPGDEQFF